This T cell receptor (beta chain) was found in a study of cytomegalovirus exposure and HLA in healthy donors. Overall study: Unique TCRs numbering 75 million to 95 million, obtained from HLA-typed donors, made up an early data release.

Both 60 Vbeta primers and 13 Jbeta primers went into the PCR. Method: immunoSEQ multiplex PCR; TCRdb's copy keeps in-frame clones and lacks some. This sample yields 140,000 to 150,000 clones, of which roughly three fifths are seen a single time; around 2% belongs to the top ten. As regards this clone: Antigen: not known.

Study-wide results and limits: Association of fewer than 20,000 TCR beta sequences with HLA alleles was found at 0.05 false discovery rate in a later analysis.

Between the trimmed V and J ends, which lost 6 bases and 6 bases, there was a span of 6 bases. This CDR3 is 11 amino acids long. In germline, CDR1 is MNHNS, CDR2 SASEGT. The receptor's source is a male donor in good health and CMV-seronegative. The chain links TRBV6-1 to TRBJ2-1, with D perhaps TRBD1 (6 bases). Sample: PBMCs. CDR3 amino acids: CASRQGNEQFF. The CDR3, as DNA: TGTGCCAGCAGACAGGGCAATGAGCAGTTCTTC.